This entry describes one T cell receptor beta chain. Its antigen is not known. Given the absence of the conserved phenylalanine or tryptophan at the CDR3 end, a read error is likely. This record comes from a study of vaccination and CD4 T cells after COVID-19. Germline-derived CDR1 and CDR2 are MGHRA and YSYEKL. The CDR3 runs to 15 residues. Trimming pared 2 bases from V and 0 bases from J, leaving 7 bases between. The treatment: roughly ten-day PBMC culture with coronavirus spike peptide pools or control peptides (ViraFEST assay). Study observations and caveats: It was observed that, in convalescent patients, a median approximately 86% of reactive clones arose only post-vaccination.

Sequencing of the DNA from cultured CD4+ T cells was carried out with the Oncomine TCR Beta short-read assay. TCRdb ran MiXCR on the PCR reads and lists one entry per CDR3 protein. The sample yields 4,000 to 4,500 distinct CDR3 sequences, more than 35% seen once. The rearrangement uses TRBV4-1 and TRBJ1-4; no clear D gene. This clonotype originated in a human donor who had recovered from COVID-19. The sample comprised CD4+ T cells from blood, cultured in vitro. The CDR3 nucleotides read TGCGCCAGCAGCCAATTAATTACAACTAATGAAAAACTGTTTTCT. It is translated as CASSQLITTNEKLFS.